This T cell receptor beta chain appears in the sequencing data of a study of cytomegalovirus exposure and HLA in healthy donors. Whole-study results and caveats: The listing of roughly 160 TCR beta chains classed them as cytomegalovirus-associated.

CDR1 LNHDA and CDR2 SQIVND come from the germline V gene (reference sequence). V lost 3 bases and J 2 bases, leaving 11 bases between the germline ends. CDR3 length: 14 amino acids. Assay: immunoSEQ multiplex PCR; the TCRdb copy retains only in-frame clones and omits some. Of about 200,000 clones listed, roughly 88% are singletons. Notes on this clone: Its matching antigen is unknown.

The clonotype comes from a woman younger than 45 in good health and CMV-seropositive. Sequenced material: PBMCs. This rearrangement joins TRBV19 to TRBJ2-7; D uncertain. For the CDR3, the DNA is TGTGCCAGTAGTATGCACGGTGCTGCCTACGAGCAGTACTTC. Residues: CASSMHGAAYEQYF.